The rows below give T cell receptor beta chains drawn from one sample of a study of T cells after posttransplantation cyclophosphamide. Method: immunoSEQ multiplex PCR; TCRdb's copy keeps in-frame clones and lacks some. The sample includes over 20,000 clones, 85% to 90% of them seen just once. This specimen consisted of PBMCs, obtained after allogeneic stem cell transplant with posttransplant cyclophosphamide. The receptors originated from a female patient in her 30s who received an allogeneic stem cell transplant from an unrelated donor, was CMV-positive, and had no GVHD. Some T cells could come from the graft donor. CDR3s include the opening cysteine and the closing phenylalanine or tryptophan. The order of the fields is clone size, D gene, V gene, J gene, CDR3 protein, CDR3 DNA. A D gene is named only where the DNA matches it firmly. Size tells how often a clone was seen (once, few, many) or the class of an expanded clone, and some rows leave it out.

abundance: .
d_gene: TRBD2
v_gene: TRBV7-8
j_gene: TRBJ2-3
CDR3aa: CASRRTSTGRGLRVGTQYF
CDR3nt: TGTGCCAGCAGAAGGACTAGCACGGGACGGGGCTTACGCGTGGGGACGCAGTATTTT

abundance: few
d_gene: .
v_gene: TRBV6-1
j_gene: TRBJ2-2
CDR3aa: CASATYPTGELFF
CDR3nt: TGTGCCAGCGCGACATACCCCACCGGGGAGCTGTTTTTT

abundance: .
d_gene: .
v_gene: TRBV7-9
j_gene: TRBJ2-5
CDR3aa: CASSLAGRDQETQYF
CDR3nt: TGTGCCAGCAGCTTAGCCGGGCGGGACCAAGAGACCCAGTACTTC

abundance: .
d_gene: .
v_gene: TRBV6-1
j_gene: TRBJ1-2
CDR3aa: CASTQDSYGYTF
CDR3nt: TGTGCCAGCACCCAGGACAGTTATGGCTACACCTTC

abundance: .
d_gene: TRBD2
v_gene: TRBV7-6
j_gene: TRBJ2-1
CDR3aa: CASSSRLAGRSYNEQFF
CDR3nt: TGTGCCAGCAGCTCGCGACTAGCGGGGAGGTCCTACAATGAGCAGTTCTTC

abundance: few
d_gene: .
v_gene: TRBV4-1
j_gene: TRBJ1-1
CDR3aa: CASSQDPLEGHLNTEAFF
CDR3nt: TGCGCCAGCAGCCAGGACCCCCTCGAGGGACACCTGAACACTGAAGCTTTCTTT

abundance: .
d_gene: .
v_gene: TRBV19
j_gene: TRBJ2-1
CDR3aa: CASSIGSGVYNEQFF
CDR3nt: TGTGCCAGTAGTATAGGATCGGGGGTTTACAATGAGCAGTTCTTC

abundance: .
d_gene: .
v_gene: TRBV5-1
j_gene: TRBJ2-7
CDR3aa: CASSFRGLSYEQYF
CDR3nt: TGCGCCAGCAGCTTCCGGGGTCTATCCTACGAGCAGTACTTC

abundance: .
d_gene: TRBD1
v_gene: TRBV5-6
j_gene: TRBJ1-6
CDR3aa: CASSFGTGVSPLHF
CDR3nt: TGTGCCAGCAGCTTCGGGACAGGGGTTTCACCCCTCCACTTT

abundance: .
d_gene: TRBD1
v_gene: TRBV5-6
j_gene: TRBJ2-4
CDR3aa: CASSWTGDKNIQYF
CDR3nt: TGTGCCAGCAGCTGGACAGGGGATAAAAACATTCAGTACTTC

abundance: few
d_gene: .
v_gene: TRBV6-5
j_gene: TRBJ1-3
CDR3aa: CASSPTSTRGNTIYF
CDR3nt: TGTGCCAGCAGTCCTACTTCAACTCGGGGAAACACCATATATTTT

abundance: .
d_gene: .
v_gene: TRBV7-9
j_gene: TRBJ1-1
CDR3aa: CASSLYRRATTEAFF
CDR3nt: TGTGCCAGCAGCTTATATCGCAGGGCCACCACTGAAGCTTTCTTT

abundance: .
d_gene: TRBD1
v_gene: TRBV11-2
j_gene: TRBJ2-7
CDR3aa: CASSLPGQGSGEQYF
CDR3nt: TGTGCCAGCAGCTTACCGGGACAGGGGTCTGGCGAGCAGTACTTC

abundance: .
d_gene: .
v_gene: TRBV10-3
j_gene: TRBJ2-5
CDR3aa: CAISRSGGLGETQYF
CDR3nt: TGTGCCATCAGCCGGAGTGGGGGGTTAGGAGAGACCCAGTACTTC

abundance: .
d_gene: TRBD2
v_gene: TRBV6-1
j_gene: TRBJ2-3
CDR3aa: CASSEVAIAGHTDTQYF
CDR3nt: TGTGCCAGCAGTGAAGTGGCGATAGCGGGCCACACAGATACGCAGTATTTT

abundance: .
d_gene: TRBD1
v_gene: TRBV5-4
j_gene: TRBJ1-5
CDR3aa: CASSAQGVGQPQHF
CDR3nt: TGTGCCAGCAGCGCACAGGGGGTGGGTCAGCCCCAGCATTTT

abundance: .
d_gene: TRBD2
v_gene: TRBV7-2
j_gene: TRBJ2-7
CDR3aa: CASRSSGGASYEQYF
CDR3nt: TGTGCCAGCAGGTCAAGCGGGGGGGCCTCCTACGAGCAGTACTTC

abundance: .
d_gene: .
v_gene: TRBV7-9
j_gene: TRBJ1-1
CDR3aa: CASSPGRTGNTEAFF
CDR3nt: TGTGCCAGCAGCCCAGGACGCACAGGGAACACTGAAGCTTTCTTT

abundance: .
d_gene: .
v_gene: TRBV29-1
j_gene: TRBJ2-5
CDR3aa: CSVDIGARLGTQYF
CDR3nt: TGCAGCGTGGACATTGGGGCCCGGCTGGGGACCCAGTACTTC

abundance: .
d_gene: .
v_gene: TRBV2
j_gene: TRBJ1-5
CDR3aa: CASSEAGPANQPQHF
CDR3nt: TGTGCCAGCAGTGAAGCGGGGCCGGCAAATCAGCCCCAGCATTTT

abundance: .
d_gene: TRBD1
v_gene: TRBV5-1
j_gene: TRBJ1-5
CDR3aa: CASSLEGGGNQPQHF
CDR3nt: TGCGCCAGCAGCTTGGAAGGGGGCGGCAATCAGCCCCAGCATTTT

abundance: .
d_gene: TRBD1
v_gene: TRBV30
j_gene: TRBJ2-7
CDR3aa: CAWSSGQGGYEQYF
CDR3nt: TGTGCCTGGAGTTCGGGACAGGGCGGCTACGAGCAGTACTTC

abundance: .
d_gene: .
v_gene: TRBV10-3
j_gene: TRBJ2-3
CDR3aa: CAIKTGRDTQYF
CDR3nt: TGTGCCATCAAAACAGGGAGAGATACGCAGTATTTT

abundance: .
d_gene: TRBD1
v_gene: TRBV11-2
j_gene: TRBJ2-5
CDR3aa: CASTQGEETQYF
CDR3nt: TGTGCCAGCACACAGGGGGAAGAGACCCAGTACTTC

abundance: .
d_gene: TRBD1
v_gene: TRBV5-1
j_gene: TRBJ1-2
CDR3aa: CASNDRGSYGYTF
CDR3nt: TGCGCCAGCAACGACAGGGGCAGCTATGGCTACACCTTC

abundance: .
d_gene: TRBD1
v_gene: TRBV5-4
j_gene: TRBJ1-6
CDR3aa: CASSEPGGYNSPLHF
CDR3nt: TGTGCCAGCAGTGAACCAGGGGGCTATAATTCACCCCTCCACTTT

abundance: .
d_gene: TRBD1
v_gene: TRBV5-1
j_gene: TRBJ2-3
CDR3aa: CASSSAGGENTDTQYF
CDR3nt: TGCGCCAGCAGCTCCGCAGGGGGAGAGAACACAGATACGCAGTATTTT

abundance: .
d_gene: .
v_gene: TRBV28
j_gene: TRBJ1-3
CDR3aa: CASSLNRAGNTIYF
CDR3nt: TGTGCCAGCAGTTTAAACAGGGCTGGAAACACCATATATTTT

abundance: once
d_gene: TRBD2
v_gene: TRBV19
j_gene: TRBJ2-1
CDR3aa: CASSSTTSGYNEQFF
CDR3nt: TGTGCCAGTAGTAGCACGACTAGCGGTTACAATGAGCAGTTCTTC

abundance: .
d_gene: .
v_gene: TRBV5-6
j_gene: TRBJ2-7
CDR3aa: CASSSPHAPFGYEQYF
CDR3nt: TGTGCCAGCAGCAGCCCTCACGCCCCGTTTGGCTACGAGCAGTACTTC

abundance: .
d_gene: TRBD1
v_gene: TRBV7-2
j_gene: TRBJ1-2
CDR3aa: CASSIDRGLSYGYTF
CDR3nt: TGTGCCAGCAGCATAGACAGGGGGCTTAGCTATGGCTACACCTTC

abundance: .
d_gene: .
v_gene: TRBV9
j_gene: TRBJ1-1
CDR3aa: CASSVAFTGENTEAFF
CDR3nt: TGTGCCAGCAGCGTAGCTTTTACGGGGGAGAACACTGAAGCTTTCTTT

abundance: .
d_gene: .
v_gene: TRBV11-2
j_gene: TRBJ1-4
CDR3aa: CASSLEGTAYEKLFF
CDR3nt: TGTGCCAGCAGCTTAGAGGGCACAGCTTATGAAAAACTGTTTTTT

abundance: .
d_gene: .
v_gene: TRBV10-3
j_gene: TRBJ1-3
CDR3aa: CAIREGGGSGNTIYF
CDR3nt: TGTGCCATCCGTGAAGGGGGGGGCTCTGGAAACACCATATATTTT

abundance: .
d_gene: .
v_gene: TRBV18
j_gene: TRBJ1-1
CDR3aa: CASTLAENTEAFF
CDR3nt: TGTGCCAGCACCCTGGCCGAGAACACTGAAGCTTTCTTT

abundance: .
d_gene: .
v_gene: TRBV18
j_gene: TRBJ1-3
CDR3aa: CASSPGTFSSGNTIYF
CDR3nt: TGTGCCAGCTCACCTGGGACTTTTAGCTCTGGAAACACCATATATTTT

abundance: .
d_gene: .
v_gene: TRBV5-4
j_gene: TRBJ2-7
CDR3aa: CASREASSHEQYF
CDR3nt: TGTGCCAGCAGAGAAGCTAGCTCCCACGAGCAGTACTTC

abundance: .
d_gene: .
v_gene: TRBV19
j_gene: TRBJ2-2
CDR3aa: CASSTNSYSGELFF
CDR3nt: TGTGCCAGTAGTACAAACAGTTATTCCGGGGAGCTGTTTTTT

abundance: once
d_gene: TRBD1
v_gene: TRBV18
j_gene: TRBJ1-2
CDR3aa: CASSQWTGTGGRGYTF
CDR3nt: TGTGCCAGCTCACAGTGGACCGGGACAGGGGGTCGAGGCTACACCTTC

abundance: .
d_gene: .
v_gene: TRBV9
j_gene: TRBJ2-3
CDR3aa: CASSLRHPSTDTQYF
CDR3nt: TGTGCCAGCAGCTTGCGACACCCGAGCACAGATACGCAGTATTTT

abundance: .
d_gene: .
v_gene: TRBV27
j_gene: TRBJ2-1
CDR3aa: CASSPSRQETYNEQFF
CDR3nt: TGTGCCAGCAGCCCGTCCCGACAGGAAACCTACAATGAGCAGTTCTTC

abundance: .
d_gene: TRBD1
v_gene: TRBV15
j_gene: TRBJ1-2
CDR3aa: CATSTYYQGANGYTF
CDR3nt: TGTGCCACCAGCACCTATTATCAGGGGGCTAATGGCTACACCTTC

abundance: .
d_gene: TRBD1
v_gene: TRBV7-2
j_gene: TRBJ2-7
CDR3aa: CASSPRTGESSYEQYF
CDR3nt: TGTGCCAGCAGCCCCAGGACAGGTGAGAGCTCCTACGAGCAGTACTTC

abundance: .
d_gene: .
v_gene: TRBV5-1
j_gene: TRBJ1-2
CDR3aa: CASSLGRKMDSTSNYGYTF
CDR3nt: TGCGCCAGCAGCTTAGGACGCAAAATGGACAGCACCTCTAACTATGGCTACACCTTC

abundance: .
d_gene: TRBD2
v_gene: TRBV9
j_gene: TRBJ2-5
CDR3aa: CASSDPESSGEETQYF
CDR3nt: TGTGCCAGCAGCGACCCGGAGTCTAGCGGGGAAGAGACCCAGTACTTC

abundance: .
d_gene: .
v_gene: TRBV5-8
j_gene: TRBJ1-2
CDR3aa: CASSPKNPILYGYTF
CDR3nt: TGTGCCAGCAGCCCTAAGAACCCTATCCTCTATGGCTACACCTTC

abundance: .
d_gene: .
v_gene: TRBV4-3
j_gene: TRBJ1-5
CDR3aa: CASSPGRSNQPQHF
CDR3nt: TGCGCCAGCAGCCCTGGCCGTAGCAATCAGCCCCAGCATTTT

abundance: .
d_gene: .
v_gene: TRBV30
j_gene: TRBJ2-3
CDR3aa: CAWSVRLVDTQYF
CDR3nt: TGTGCCTGGAGTGTGAGACTAGTGGATACGCAGTATTTT

abundance: .
d_gene: .
v_gene: TRBV14
j_gene: TRBJ2-3
CDR3aa: CASSQGAGILGDTQYF
CDR3nt: TGTGCCAGCAGCCAAGGGGCCGGGATTCTCGGTGATACGCAGTATTTT

abundance: .
d_gene: .
v_gene: TRBV9
j_gene: TRBJ1-2
CDR3aa: CASTQGANYGYTF
CDR3nt: TGTGCCAGCACACAGGGAGCTAACTATGGCTACACCTTC

abundance: .
d_gene: TRBD1
v_gene: TRBV15
j_gene: TRBJ1-1
CDR3aa: CATSIRGASEAFF
CDR3nt: TGTGCCACCAGCATCAGGGGGGCGTCTGAAGCTTTCTTT

abundance: .
d_gene: .
v_gene: TRBV6-5
j_gene: TRBJ1-3
CDR3aa: CASSYGGPSGNTIYF
CDR3nt: TGTGCCAGCAGTTACGGCGGCCCCTCTGGAAACACCATATATTTT

abundance: .
d_gene: TRBD1
v_gene: TRBV7-9
j_gene: TRBJ1-2
CDR3aa: CASSLHRGPGIYGYTF
CDR3nt: TGTGCCAGCAGCCTCCACAGGGGGCCAGGTATCTATGGCTACACCTTC